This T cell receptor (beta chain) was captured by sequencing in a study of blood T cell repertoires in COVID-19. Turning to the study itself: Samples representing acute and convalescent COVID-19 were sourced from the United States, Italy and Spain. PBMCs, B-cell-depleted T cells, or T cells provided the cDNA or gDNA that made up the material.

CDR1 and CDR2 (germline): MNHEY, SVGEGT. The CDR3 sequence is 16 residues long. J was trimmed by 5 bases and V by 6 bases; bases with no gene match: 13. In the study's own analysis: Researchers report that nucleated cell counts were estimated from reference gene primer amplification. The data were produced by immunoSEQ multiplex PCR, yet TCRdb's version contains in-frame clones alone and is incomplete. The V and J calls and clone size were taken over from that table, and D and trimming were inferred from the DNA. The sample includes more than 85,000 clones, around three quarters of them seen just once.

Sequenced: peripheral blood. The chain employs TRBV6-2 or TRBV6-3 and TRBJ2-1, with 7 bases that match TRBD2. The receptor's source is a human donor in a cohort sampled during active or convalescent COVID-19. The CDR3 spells CASSWGGATGHNEQFF. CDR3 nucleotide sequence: TGTGCCAGCAGCTGGGGGGGAGCCACGGGCCACAATGAGCAGTTCTTC.